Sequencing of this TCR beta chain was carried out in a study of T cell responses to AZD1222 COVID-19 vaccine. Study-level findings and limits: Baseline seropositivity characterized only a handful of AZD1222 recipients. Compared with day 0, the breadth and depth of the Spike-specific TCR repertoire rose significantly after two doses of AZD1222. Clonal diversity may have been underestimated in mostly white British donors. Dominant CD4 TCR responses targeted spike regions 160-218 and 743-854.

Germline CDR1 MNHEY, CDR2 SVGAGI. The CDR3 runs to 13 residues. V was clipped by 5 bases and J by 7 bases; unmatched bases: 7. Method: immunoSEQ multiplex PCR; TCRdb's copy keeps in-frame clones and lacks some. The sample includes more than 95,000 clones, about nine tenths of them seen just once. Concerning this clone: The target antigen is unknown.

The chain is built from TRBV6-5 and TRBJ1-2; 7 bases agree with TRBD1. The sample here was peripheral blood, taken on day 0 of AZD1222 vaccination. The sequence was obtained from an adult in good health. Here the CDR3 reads CASSQQQGLGYTF. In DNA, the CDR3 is TGTGCCAGCAGTCAACAACAGGGGCTTGGCTACACCTTC.